This entry lists 5 T cell receptor beta chains sequenced from one sample in a study of T cell responses to AZD1222 COVID-19 vaccine (dated by TCRdb to about 2021). The library came from the immunoSEQ multiplex PCR assay. This immuneACCESS table, as held by TCRdb, lists in-frame sequences with V and J called but not all clones. Of the missing ones, under half trace to an unresolved V gene in checked studies; the others have no known cause. In this sample the table shows about 130,000 clones, about 91% of which occur a single time. Of the sample, less than 2% falls within the top ten clones. Read against the paper, the sample's time point label means: baseline before first vaccination. The sample consisted of peripheral blood, taken on day 0 of AZD1222 vaccination. The source of these receptors is an adult in good health.

This CDR3 is CASSQEFEGFHEQYF. CDR3 nucleotides: TGTGCCAGCAGCCAAGAGTTCGAGGGTTTCCACGAGCAGTACTTC. This chain uses TRBV4-2 with TRBJ2-7; the D gene is possibly TRBD2 (5 bases). CDR1 LGHNA and CDR2 YNFKEQ come from the germline V gene. V was cut by 0 bases and J by 5 bases, with 14 bases left in between. CDR3 length: 15 residues.

The chain combines TRBV6-5 with TRBJ2-1, with 7 positions matching TRBD1. The ends lost 7 bases at V and 5 bases at J; junction bases unmatched: 8. The CDR3 consists of 14 residues. Germline CDR1 MNHEY, CDR2 SVGAGI. The CDR3 here is CASTNRGRDNEQFF. The CDR3 DNA reads TGTGCCAGCACCAACAGGGGTCGGGACAATGAGCAGTTCTTC.

V is TRBV30 and J is TRBJ2-2; 7 bases align to TRBD2. From germline, CDR1 is GTSNPN and CDR2 SVGIG (reference sequence). This CDR3 is built from 14 residues. The V gene end was trimmed by 2 bases and the J gene end by 5 bases; junction bases not matched to a gene: 5. Written as DNA, the CDR3 is TGTGCCTGGAGTCTGGGCGGGGGAACCGGGGAGCTGTTTTTT. The encoded protein is CAWSLGGGTGELFF.

The chain couples TRBV9 to TRBJ1-6; TRBD1 matches 9 bases. V lost 2 bases to trimming and J lost 10 bases; unmatched junction nucleotides: 7. Germline V gene lookup returns CDR1 SGDLS and CDR2 YYNGEE. The CDR3 has 15 amino acids. This CDR3 is CASSVGGTGSSPLHF. CDR3 in DNA: TGTGCCAGCAGCGTGGGGGGGACAGGGTCCTCACCCCTCCACTTT.

V gene TRBV19 combines with J gene TRBJ2-1, with TRBD2 matching over 8 bases. CDR1 is LNHDA, CDR2 SQIVND, per germline (reference sequence). Germline trimming cut 9 bases from V and 7 bases from J; bases unmatched to any gene: 8. The CDR3 contains 13 residues. The CDR3 loop is CASKGLGSNEQFF. The CDR3 DNA sequence: TGTGCCAGCAAGGGACTAGGGAGTAATGAGCAGTTCTTC.